Listed below are T cell receptor beta chains from one sample, sequenced in a study of shared clonotypes between healthy human individuals. This table comes from immunoSEQ multiplex PCR, and its TCRdb copy is limited to in-frame clones, with some not included. The sample consists of about 2,100,000 clones, about 92% of them appearing once. What was sequenced was naive CD8+ T cells from PBMCs. Every receptor here comes from a man aged 18-30 years in good health. Some clones in this sample may be carry-over from other donors' samples. Each CDR3 is given with its conserved first and last residue. The D gene is left open where the match is weak. Size tells how often a clone was seen (once, few, many) or the class of an expanded clone, and some rows leave it out.

v_gene: TRBV30; abundance: -; j_gene: TRBJ2-7; d_gene: -; CDR3nt: TGTGCCTGGAGCCACATAGGCTACGAGCAGTACTTC; CDR3aa: CAWSHIGYEQYF
v_gene: TRBV21-1; abundance: few; j_gene: TRBJ1-2; d_gene: -; CDR3nt: TGTGCCAGCAGCAAAGCCCGCAGGCTCTATGGCTACACCTTC; CDR3aa: CASSKARRLYGYTF
v_gene: TRBV27; abundance: -; j_gene: TRBJ1-2; d_gene: TRBD1; CDR3nt: TGTGCCAGCAGTTCGACCCCGGGACAGGGGGACGGCTACACCTTC; CDR3aa: CASSSTPGQGDGYTF
v_gene: TRBV19; abundance: -; j_gene: TRBJ2-1; d_gene: -; CDR3nt: TGTGCCACCTCCTGGAGGGGGGACAACGAGCAGTTCTTC; CDR3aa: CATSWRGDNEQFF
v_gene: TRBV10-3; abundance: once; j_gene: TRBJ1-2; d_gene: -; CDR3nt: TGTGCCATCAGTGAGTCATACGCTGCCAGGTTCGGGATCTGGTACACCTTC; CDR3aa: CAISESYAARFGIWYTF
v_gene: TRBV27; abundance: once; j_gene: TRBJ2-7; d_gene: -; CDR3nt: TGTGCCAGCAGTTTTCTGGGCTCCCACTACGAGCAGTACTTC; CDR3aa: CASSFLGSHYEQYF
v_gene: TRBV9; abundance: -; j_gene: TRBJ2-1; d_gene: -; CDR3nt: TGTGCCAGCAGCGTAGAGGCCCCCAATGAGCAGTTCTTC; CDR3aa: CASSVEAPNEQFF
v_gene: TRBV9; abundance: once; j_gene: TRBJ2-6; d_gene: -; CDR3nt: TGTGCCAGCAGCACCCTGGGGTCAGGAGTCTCTGGGGCCAACGTCCTGACTTTC; CDR3aa: CASSTLGSGVSGANVLTF
v_gene: TRBV5-1; abundance: once; j_gene: TRBJ2-3; d_gene: TRBD2; CDR3nt: TGCGCCAGCAGCTTGGAATCGGGAGGCCCAGATACGCAGTATTTT; CDR3aa: CASSLESGGPDTQYF
v_gene: TRBV6-6; abundance: -; j_gene: TRBJ1-1; d_gene: -; CDR3nt: TGTGCCAGCAGTTACTCGAGGGAGCTTATGAACACTGAAGCTTTCTTT; CDR3aa: CASSYSRELMNTEAFF